This TCR beta chain was recovered during a study of blood T cell repertoires in COVID-19. Whole-study context: Whether acute or convalescent, the COVID-19 samples came from the United States, Italy and Spain. Sample material is recorded as cDNA or gDNA derived from T cells, B-cell-depleted T cells, or PBMCs.

This CDR3 contains 13 residues. The V segment lost 3 bases and the J segment 9 bases; nucleotides outside the gene matches: 5. CDR1 GTSNPN and CDR2 SVGIG come from the germline V gene (reference sequence). Source study methods: Quantification of nucleated cells was approximated via reference gene primer amplification. This table comes from immunoSEQ multiplex PCR, and its TCRdb copy is limited to in-frame clones, with some not included. That table gives V, J and clone size, and the DNA gave D and trimming. Of 20,000 or so clones in the sample, roughly 90% were seen once. V gene TRBV30 combines with J gene TRBJ2-7; TRBD2 agrees at 13 bases. Sequences were obtained from peripheral blood. The clonotype comes from a human donor in a cohort sampled during active COVID-19. The CDR3 DNA follows: TGTGCCTGGAGGGGACTAGCGGGACTAGTGCAGTACTTC. Residues: CAWRGLAGLVQYF.